A selection of T cell receptor beta chains follows, all from one sample in a study of shared clonotypes between healthy human individuals. Using immunoSEQ multiplex PCR, the repertoire was profiled, and TCRdb retains in-frame clones only, with some absent. Of under 150,000 clones in the sample, around two thirds were seen once. Material for sequencing was memory CD8+ T cells sorted from blood. The receptors stem from a woman aged 25 to 39 in good health. Both conserved end residues are part of each CDR3. Fields, in order: V gene, clone size, D gene, J gene, CDR3 DNA, CDR3 protein. A D gene is named only where the DNA matches it firmly. Part of the rows lack a size; the others show once, few, many or a class for expanded clones.

v_call: TRBV5-6; clone_size: NA; d_call: TRBD2; j_call: TRBJ2-1; cdr3_nt: TGTGCCAGCAGCTTCAGCGGGAGCTTCTATGAGCAGTTCTTC; cdr3_aa: CASSFSGSFYEQFF
v_call: TRBV28; clone_size: NA; d_call: NA; j_call: TRBJ1-5; cdr3_nt: TGTGCCAGCAGTTTATTGGGGGGCGGCGGTCAGCCCCAGCATTTT; cdr3_aa: CASSLLGGGGQPQHF
v_call: TRBV5-1; clone_size: NA; d_call: NA; j_call: TRBJ2-6; cdr3_nt: TGCGCCAGCAGCCTCAAAAAGTGGGGCGTCAACGTCCTGACTTTC; cdr3_aa: CASSLKKWGVNVLTF
v_call: TRBV4-2; clone_size: few; d_call: NA; j_call: TRBJ2-7; cdr3_nt: TGTGCCAGCAGCTTAGGCGGATACGAGCAGTACTTC; cdr3_aa: CASSLGGYEQYF
v_call: TRBV7-9; clone_size: few; d_call: NA; j_call: TRBJ1-2; cdr3_nt: TGTGCCAGCAGCTTACTCTACGGAGACGGCTACACCTTC; cdr3_aa: CASSLLYGDGYTF
v_call: TRBV6-6; clone_size: NA; d_call: TRBD2; j_call: TRBJ2-7; cdr3_nt: TGTGCCAGCAGCTCCAGAGATAGCGGGAGCTACGAGCAGTACTTC; cdr3_aa: CASSSRDSGSYEQYF
v_call: TRBV4-1; clone_size: NA; d_call: TRBD2; j_call: TRBJ2-2; cdr3_nt: TGCGCCAGCAGCCAAGATGCAGGACGGATCGGAATACGGGAGGGCCTCACCGGGGAGCTGTTTTTT; cdr3_aa: CASSQDAGRIGIREGLTGELFF
v_call: TRBV5-6; clone_size: NA; d_call: NA; j_call: TRBJ2-3; cdr3_nt: TGTGCCAGCAGCTTGGGGCTAGCTGCAGATACGCAGTATTTT; cdr3_aa: CASSLGLAADTQYF
v_call: TRBV6-1; clone_size: NA; d_call: TRBD1; j_call: TRBJ2-1; cdr3_nt: TGTGCCAGCAGTGAAGAGCCGACAGGGGGTAATGAGCAGTTCTTC; cdr3_aa: CASSEEPTGGNEQFF
v_call: TRBV28; clone_size: few; d_call: TRBD2; j_call: TRBJ2-7; cdr3_nt: TGTGCCAGCAGTTTTCACGGGCTAGCGGACTCCTACGAGCAGTACTTC; cdr3_aa: CASSFHGLADSYEQYF